Shown below are 26 T cell receptor beta chains from a single sample sequenced in a study of blood T cells in healthy people across ages. A J-beta primer mix and a sample-barcoded 5' primer were used in a second PCR of about 7 to 12 cycles. One entry per CDR3 protein results from TCRdb running MiXCR on the 5' RACE reads. Here the sample spans 730,000 or so distinct CDR3 sequences, about 40% being singletons. Sequencing input: blood. These receptors were obtained from an older woman in good health.

V and J are TRBV7-3 and TRBJ2-1, with 7 bases that match TRBD2. The J call may be wrong; the DNA end is better matched by TRBJ2-7. The CDR3 has 15 amino acids. CDR1 and CDR2 (germline): SGHTA, FQGTGA. The CDR3 is CASSSGGGTYNEQYF. CDR3 DNA sequence: TGTGCCAGCAGCTCTGGGGGGGGAACCTACAATGAGCAGTACTTC.

The chain recombines TRBV20-1 with TRBJ2-1; possibly TRBD2 for D (7 bases). This CDR3 has 17 amino acids. V was shortened by 2 bases and J by 0 bases, with 17 bases between the two germline ends. Germline V CDR1 and CDR2: DFQATT, SNEGSKA (reference sequence). The CDR3 loop is CSARNPTRGGSYNEQFF. As DNA, the CDR3 is TGCAGTGCTAGAAACCCTACTAGGGGGGGCTCCTACAATGAGCAGTTCTTC.

The CDR3 region has the DNA TGCGCCAGCAGCCAAGGCCTAGACGGCATTATTGGGGATACGCAGTATTTT. Amino acid sequence: CASSQGLDGIIGDTQYF. The V gene is TRBV4-1, the J gene TRBJ2-3; D ambiguous. The germline V gene encodes CDR1 MGHRA and CDR2 YSYEKL. This CDR3 has 17 amino acids. Between the trimmed V and J ends, which lost 1 base and 6 bases, there was a span of 20 bases.

The J gene is TRBJ2-3, the V gene TRBV6-2 or TRBV6-3; D may be TRBD2 (5 bases). This CDR3 is 15 amino acids long. The V and J ends lost 2 bases and 2 bases respectively, with 11 bases between them. Germline loops: CDR1 MNHEY, CDR2 SVGEGT. CDR3 loop: CASSYESDYTDTQYF. The CDR3 bases are TGTGCCAGCAGTTACGAGAGCGACTACACAGATACGCAGTATTTT.

This clonotype was seen at least ten times. Its ends do not fully match the called genes, so a read error is possible. The chain is built from TRBV7-9 and TRBJ2-7; possible D gene TRBD2, 6 bases. Germline values: CDR1 SEHNR, CDR2 FQNEAQ (reference sequence). This CDR3 spans 12 amino acids. The CDR3 nucleotides read TGTGCCAGCAGTTTAGCGGCCTACGAGCAGTACTTC. Translation gives CASSLAAYEQYF. Together with reference TRBV7-9 and TRBJ2-7, the CDR3 gives the full variable domain: DTGVSQNPRHKITKRGQNVTFRCDPISEHNRLYWYRQTLGQGPEFLTYFQNEAQLEKSRLLSDRFSAERPKGSFSTLEIQRTEQGDSAMYLCASSLAAYEQYFGPGTRLTVT.

This clonotype was picked up a small number of times. CDR3 sequence reads: CASSLAQGADVEKLFF. CDR3 in DNA: TGTGCCAGCAGCTTAGCGCAAGGGGCCGATGTAGAAAAACTGTTTTTT. The V gene is TRBV7-9, the J gene TRBJ1-4, with D possibly TRBD1 on 5 matching bases. Germline assignment: CDR1 SEHNR and CDR2 FQNEAQ (reference sequence). V lost 0 bases, J lost 8 bases, and 16 bases lay in between. The length of the CDR3 is 16 residues. Based on the CDR3 plus reference TRBV7-9 and TRBJ1-4, the full variable domain is DTGVSQNPRHKITKRGQNVTFRCDPISEHNRLYWYRQTLGQGPEFLTYFQNEAQLEKSRLLSDRFSAERPKGSFSTLEIQRTEQGDSAMYLCASSLAQGADVEKLFFGSGTQLSVL.

Comment on this clonotype: Its ends do not fully match the called genes, so a read error is possible. V usage is TRBV7-2 and J usage is TRBJ1-5, with a weak D call TRBD1 (5 bases). Germline CDR1 reads SGHTA; CDR2 reads FQGNSA. This CDR3 comprises 17 residues. CDR3 coding DNA: TGTGCCAGCAGCGTAGCCGGGACCCGCTATAGCAATCAGCCCCAGCATTTT. Translation gives CASSVAGTRYSNQPQHF.

The chain recombines TRBV9 with TRBJ2-7; 7 nucleotides line up with TRBD2. With the DNA end fitting TRBJ2-5 better, the J assignment may be wrong. The CDR3 has 13 residues. Germline CDR1 SGDLS, CDR2 YYNGEE. CDR3 sequence reads: CASSGRAGVTQYF. CDR3 nucleotides: TGTGCCAGCTCGGGGAGGGCCGGTGTGACCCAGTACTTC.

This rearrangement joins TRBV5-6 to TRBJ1-1; a possible D gene is TRBD1 (6 bases). V lost 3 bases to trimming and J lost 3 bases, with 18 bases between them. The CDR3 consists of 16 residues. Germline V gene sequence: CDR1 SGHDT, CDR2 YYEEEE. CDR3: CASSSPHRTDYTEAFF. CDR3 nucleotides: TGTGCCAGCAGCTCGCCCCACCGGACAGACTACACTGAAGCTTTCTTT. The full variable domain, rest sourced from reference TRBV5-6 and TRBJ1-1, is DAGVTQSPTHLIKTRGQQVTLRCSPKSGHDTVSWYQQALGQGPQFIFQYYEEEERQRGNFPDRFSGHQFPNYSSELNVNALLLGDSALYLCASSSPHRTDYTEAFFGQGTRLTVV.

This clonotype turned up a few times. CDR3 DNA sequence: TGCAGCGTTTACACCGGGGAGCTGTTTTTT. Protein sequence: CSVYTGELFF. This chain links TRBV29-1 with TRBJ2-2; D gene ambiguous. Germline-derived CDR1 and CDR2 are SQVTM and ANQGSEA. The CDR3 is 10 amino acids. V shed 5 bases and J shed 3 bases, with 1 base lying between them.

The chain combines TRBV20-1 with TRBJ1-1; TRBD1 aligns across 10 bases. CDR3 length: 14 amino acids. J gave up 4 bases and V 3 bases, and 5 bases lay outside the gene matches. Germline lookup yields CDR1 DFQATT and CDR2 SNEGSKA (reference sequence). Here the CDR3 reads CSARGGTGATEAFF. Written as DNA, the CDR3 is TGCAGTGCTAGGGGGGGGACAGGGGCCACTGAAGCTTTCTTT.

This clonotype was observed at least ten times. J is TRBJ2-3 and V is TRBV12-3 or TRBV12-4; 14 positions match TRBD2. The J segment lost 5 bases and the V segment lost 5 bases, leaving 9 bases of the junction unmatched. This CDR3 is 17 amino acids long. The CDR3 DNA sequence: TGTGCCAGCAGTCTACCGACTAGCGGGGGGGATGGAGATACGCAGTATTTT. It yields the protein CASSLPTSGGDGDTQYF.

This clonotype appeared many times. The V gene is TRBV30, the J gene TRBJ1-2; D is ambiguous. Germline V lookup: CDR1 GTSNPN, CDR2 SVGIG (reference sequence). The CDR3 has 13 amino acids. V was clipped by 7 bases and J by 5 bases, with 17 bases between them. The CDR3 DNA reads as TGTGCCTCCCCTCGCAGCGCCCAGTATGGCTACACCTTC. Translation: CASPRSAQYGYTF.

The table lists this clonotype with a few counts. The rearrangement uses TRBV20-1 and TRBJ2-7; TRBD1 matches 9 bases. The J segment lost 5 bases and the V segment lost 0 bases, leaving 14 bases of the junction unmatched. There are 17 residues in the CDR3. CDR1 and CDR2 (germline): DFQATT, SNEGSKA (reference sequence). CDR3 nucleotide sequence: TGCAGTGCTAGAGAAGCTAGGGGGACAGGGCTTTGGCACGAGCAGTACTTC. Residues: CSAREARGTGLWHEQYF.

For this clonotype: The germline gene is not matched at one end of the junction; a read error may be the cause. The V gene is TRBV7-2, the J gene TRBJ2-3; 7 positions agree with TRBD1. There are 14 residues in the CDR3. Germline values: CDR1 SGHTA, CDR2 FQGNSA. The CDR3 protein is CASNLGGNTDTQYF. Here the CDR3 DNA reads TGTGCCAGCAACTTAGGGGGCAACACAGATACGCAGTATTTT.

V gene TRBV2 combines with J gene TRBJ2-7; no clear D gene. Germline V gene lookup returns CDR1 SNHLY and CDR2 FYNNEI. V lost 6 bases to trimming and J lost 0 bases, with 12 bases between them. This CDR3 contains 14 residues. The CDR3: CASRAARNSYEQYF. CDR3 sequence (DNA): TGTGCCAGCAGGGCGGCCAGAAACTCCTACGAGCAGTACTTC.

Ten or more counts support this clonotype. The rearrangement joins TRBV5-1 to TRBJ1-5, with no clear D. This CDR3 has 15 amino acids. Looked up from germline, CDR1 is SGHRS and CDR2 is YFSETQ. Trimming shortened V by 2 bases and J by 5 bases, and 14 bases separated the two germline ends. CDR3 region: CASSLGLSGDQPQHF. In DNA, the CDR3 is TGCGCCAGCAGCTTAGGGCTCTCCGGAGATCAGCCCCAGCATTTT.

The J gene is TRBJ1-1, the V gene TRBV7-2; unclear D gene. Germline loops: CDR1 SGHTA, CDR2 FQGNSA. Trimming took 5 bases from V and 2 from J, leaving 18 bases between them. The length of the CDR3 is 16 residues. The CDR3 DNA sequence: TGTGCCAGCAGCCGGCAATTTCCGGCAGGCAACACTGAAGCTTTCTTT. It specifies CASSRQFPAGNTEAFF.

Comment on this clonotype: The junction and the germline gene differ at one end; a read error may be behind it. The gene calls are TRBV7-2 and TRBJ2-3, with 8 bases identical to TRBD1. Germline V gene lookup returns CDR1 SGHTA and CDR2 FQGNSA. CDR3 length: 17 residues. The CDR3 loop is CANSLRTGTLYTDTQYF. Here the CDR3 DNA reads TGTGCCAACAGCTTAAGGACAGGGACGCTTTACACAGATACGCAGTATTTT. Drawing the rest from reference TRBV7-2 and TRBJ2-3, the complete variable domain is GAGVSQSPSNKVTEKGKDVELRCDPISGHTALYWYRQSLGQGLEFLIYFQGNSAPDKSGLPSDRFSAERTGGSVSTLTIQRTQQEDSAVYLCANSLRTGTLYTDTQYFGPGTRLTVL.

The chain couples TRBV10-3 to TRBJ1-5; D is ambiguous. Trimming stripped 5 bases from V and 3 bases from J, with 5 bases between. CDR1 is ENHRY, CDR2 SYGVKD, per germline. The CDR3 loop spans 12 amino acids. The DNA for the CDR3 is TGTGCCATCAGTCGTACCAATCAGCCCCAGCATTTT. Translation gives CAISRTNQPQHF.

About this clonotype: Since a much larger clone is just one base distant, this may be a read error. The V and J genes are TRBV29-1 and TRBJ2-7; 8 bases map to TRBD2. Germline-derived CDR1 and CDR2 are SQVTM and ANQGSEA. CDR3 length: 14 amino acids. The V gene end was trimmed by 4 bases and the J gene end by 5 bases; junction bases not matched to a gene: 10. The CDR3 protein is CSVGVAGTMHEQYF. DNA for the CDR3: TGCAGCGTTGGGGTAGCGGGGACAATGCACGAGCAGTACTTC.

The table lists this clonotype with many counts. This chain links TRBV5-1 with TRBJ2-1; TRBD2 aligns across 12 bases. Germline V gene sequence: CDR1 SGHRS, CDR2 YFSETQ. The CDR3 runs to 17 residues. Germline trimming cut 3 bases from V and 9 bases from J; bases unmatched to any gene: 13. The CDR3 loop reads CASSWTSGNDGFREQFF. Written as DNA, the CDR3 is TGCGCCAGCAGCTGGACTAGCGGGAATGATGGTTTCCGTGAGCAGTTCTTC. The full variable domain, its missing parts supplied by reference TRBV5-1 and TRBJ2-1, is KAGVTQTPRYLIKTRGQQVTLSCSPISGHRSVSWYQQTPGQGLQFLFEYFSETQRNKGNFPGRFSGRQFSNSRSEMNVSTLELGDSALYLCASSWTSGNDGFREQFFGPGTRLTVL.

This chain joins TRBV6-2 or TRBV6-3 and TRBJ2-4, with D unresolved. Per the germline V gene, CDR1 is MNHEY and CDR2 is SVGEGT. This CDR3 has 13 residues. The V and J ends lost 4 bases and 9 bases respectively, with 13 bases between them. As DNA, the CDR3 is TGTGCCAGCAGTTTGCCCCCCGAAGGCATTCAGTACTTC. Translated: CASSLPPEGIQYF.

This sequence joins TRBV7-6 and TRBJ2-7; 7 nucleotides agree with TRBD2. The junction had 3 bases not matched to a gene; V was cut back by 5 bases and J by 5 bases. The CDR3 runs 12 residues. Germline-derived CDR1 and CDR2 are SGHVS and FNYEAQ. The CDR3 reads CASSGTSDEQYF. CDR3 DNA: TGTGCCAGCAGCGGAACTAGCGACGAGCAGTACTTC. Full variable domain (missing parts from reference TRBV7-6 and TRBJ2-7): GAGVSQSPRYKVTKRGQDVALRCDPISGHVSLYWYRQALGQGPEFLTYFNYEAQQDKSGLPNDRFSAERPEGSISTLTIQRTEQRDSAMYRCASSGTSDEQYFGPGTRLTVT.

This clonotype was found a few times. J is TRBJ1-6 and V is TRBV7-9, with 9 bases aligning to TRBD1. Germline V gives CDR1 SEHNR, CDR2 FQNEAQ (reference sequence). The ends lost 4 bases at V and 8 bases at J; junction bases unmatched: 3. This CDR3 is built from 14 residues. CDR3 region: CASSYRDRDSPLHF. For the CDR3, the DNA is TGTGCCAGCAGCTACCGGGACAGGGATTCACCCCTCCACTTT.

The chain carries TRBV7-2 and TRBJ2-1; 8 bases map to TRBD2. Trimming at V came to 5 bases and at J to 7 bases, leaving 10 bases not matched to a gene. CDR1 and CDR2 (germline): SGHTA, FQGNSA. The CDR3 is made up of 15 amino acids. The CDR3 DNA is TGTGCCAGCAGCCGTCTGAGCGGGAGTTGGAATGAGCAGTTCTTC. This gives the protein CASSRLSGSWNEQFF.